Presented here are 17 T cell receptor beta chains from one specimen sequenced in a study of neurological immune-mediated disorders. In TCRdb, the 5' RACE reads were re-called with MiXCR into one record per CDR3 protein. The table has tens of thousands of distinct CDR3 sequences, 4.8% seen once. The sample was PBMCs. Receptor source: a woman between 65 and 79 years old with multiple sclerosis.

This clonotype was detected many times. This sequence joins TRBV20-1 and TRBJ2-4, with TRBD2 matching 9 bases. The CDR3 is 14 residues long. Germline V gene data show CDR1 as DFQATT and CDR2 as SNEGSKA (reference sequence). Unmatched junction bases numbered 3, after V lost 0 bases and J lost 6 bases. This CDR3 is CSAREDSGRNIQYF. CDR3 in DNA: TGCAGTGCTAGAGAAGATAGCGGGAGAAACATTCAGTACTTC.

The chain employs TRBV12-3 or TRBV12-4 and TRBJ1-1; D is undetermined. The CDR3 runs to 14 residues. The V end lost 6 bases, the J end lost 0 bases, and 11 bases lay between the germline ends. CDR3 bases: TGTGCCAGCAGCCCAACGTCCTTGAACACTGAAGCTTTCTTT. It is translated as CASSPTSLNTEAFF.

The table lists this clonotype with many counts. The chain combines TRBV5-1 with TRBJ2-1, with TRBD2 matching over 12 bases. CDR3 length: 14 residues. V trimming: 7 bases; J trimming: 7 bases; junction bases outside the gene matches: 6. The germline CDR1 and CDR2 sequences are SGHRS and YFSETQ. This CDR3 is CASRTSGTLNEQFF. The CDR3 DNA follows: TGCGCCAGCCGGACTAGCGGGACGCTTAATGAGCAGTTCTTC.

This clonotype was counted at least ten times. This chain links TRBV5-1 with TRBJ2-7, with a tentative D call TRBD1 (6 bases). This CDR3 has 15 amino acids. V lost 2 bases to trimming and J lost 7 bases, with 19 bases between them. Germline V CDR1 and CDR2: SGHRS, YFSETQ. CDR3 DNA: TGCGCCAGCAGCTTACAGGGACCACCCTTCGGAGAGCAGTACTTC. Translated, it gives CASSLQGPPFGEQYF.

This clonotype was detected ten times or more. The rearrangement joins TRBV6-2 or TRBV6-3 to TRBJ2-7; 9 nucleotides align to TRBD1. The trim removed 7 bases at V and 4 bases at J, leaving 14 bases unmatched. CDR1 MNHEY and CDR2 SVGEGT come from the germline V gene. The CDR3 sequence is 16 residues long. The CDR3: CASIPSRDRAKYEQYF. CDR3 nucleotide sequence: TGTGCCAGCATCCCGAGCCGGGACAGGGCCAAGTACGAGCAGTACTTC.

This clonotype was counted only a few times. V usage is TRBV20-1 and J usage is TRBJ1-2, with D perhaps TRBD1 (5 bases). Trimming took off 6 bases at V and 2 bases at J, with 16 bases between the two ends. Germline CDR1 and CDR2: DFQATT and SNEGSKA (reference sequence). This CDR3 spans 14 amino acids. The CDR3 protein is CSAADSGRNYGYTF. The CDR3 coding sequence is TGCAGTGCAGCTGACAGTGGACGGAACTATGGCTACACCTTC.

The table lists this clonotype with many counts. The V gene is TRBV3-1, the J gene TRBJ2-2; possibly TRBD1 or TRBD2 for D (5 bases each). There are 15 residues in the CDR3. Germline loops: CDR1 LGHDT, CDR2 YNNKEL (reference sequence). The V and J ends lost 4 bases and 1 base respectively, with 10 bases between them. This CDR3 is CASSPGTVNTGELFF. The CDR3 coding sequence is TGTGCCAGCAGCCCCGGGACGGTGAACACCGGGGAGCTGTTTTTT.

This clonotype has a count of ten or more. The chain uses TRBV18 and TRBJ2-7, with D tentatively TRBD1 or TRBD2 (5 bases each). The CDR3 consists of 13 residues. V lost 2 bases, J lost 5 bases, and 10 bases lay in between. Germline V CDR1 and CDR2: KGHSH, LQKENI. In DNA form, the CDR3 reads TGTGCCAGCTCACCAAGAGGGGCCCACGAGCAGTACTTC. Protein: CASSPRGAHEQYF.

This clonotype was recorded many times. V gene TRBV7-9 combines with J gene TRBJ1-5, with a tentative D call TRBD1 (6 bases). The CDR3 extends over 15 amino acids. The V gene's germline CDR1 is SEHNR and CDR2 FQNEAQ (reference sequence). Between the trimmed V and J ends, which lost 0 bases and 3 bases, there was a span of 9 bases. The CDR3 coding sequence is TGTGCCAGCAGCTTAGCGGACAGTCCCAATCAGCCCCAGCATTTT. Protein sequence: CASSLADSPNQPQHF.

This clonotype has a count of ten or more. The V call is TRBV12-3 or TRBV12-4, the J call TRBJ2-1; 12 bases are a match to TRBD2. After removal of 5 bases from V and 3 bases from J, the junction contained 5 bases not matched to a gene. This CDR3 comprises 16 residues. The chain's CDR3 is CASSPPGLAGYNEQFF. The CDR3 DNA reads as TGTGCCAGCAGTCCACCGGGACTAGCGGGCTACAATGAGCAGTTCTTC.

There are many counts of this clonotype. This chain joins TRBV20-1 and TRBJ1-6; 9 positions agree with TRBD1. The V segment lost 6 bases and the J segment 5 bases; nucleotides outside the gene matches: 5. The CDR3 has 14 amino acids. CDR1 and CDR2 from the germline V gene are DFQATT and SNEGSKA (reference sequence). CDR3 residues: CSAARTGDNSPLHF. As DNA, the CDR3 is TGCAGTGCAGCCCGGACAGGGGATAATTCACCCCTCCACTTT.

The rearrangement uses TRBV20-1 and TRBJ1-1; the match to TRBD1 covers 8 bases. The germline CDR1 and CDR2 sequences are DFQATT and SNEGSKA (reference sequence). J gave up 5 bases and V 6 bases, and 8 bases lay outside the gene matches. The CDR3 sequence is 13 residues long. Here the CDR3 reads CSAPAGGRTEAFF. In nucleotides, the CDR3 is TGCAGTGCGCCCGCAGGGGGCAGGACTGAAGCTTTCTTT.

To note about this clonotype: A read error may be the cause here, since a much bigger clone is one base away. This sequence joins TRBV5-1 and TRBJ2-3; no reliable D call. V was trimmed by 4 bases and J by 6 bases, leaving 9 bases between them. The germline gives CDR1 SGHRS, CDR2 YFSETQ. The CDR3 has 12 residues. In nucleotides, the CDR3 is TGCGCCAGCAGCCACCTGTTCGATACGCAGTATTTT. It codes for CASSHLFDTQYF.

The chain uses TRBV10-3 and TRBJ2-7; no firm D call. Germline CDR1 reads ENHRY; CDR2 reads SYGVKD. V was trimmed by 3 bases and J by 1 base, leaving 7 bases between them. The length of the CDR3 is 13 residues. This CDR3 reads CAISEEKSYEQYF. Written as DNA, the CDR3 is TGTGCCATCAGTGAAGAGAAATCCTACGAGCAGTACTTC.

The sample holds a few counts of this clonotype. The chain links TRBV7-2 to TRBJ2-7; 7 nucleotides line up with TRBD2. Trimming removed 5 bases from V and 1 base from J; junction bases left unmatched: 8. This CDR3 contains 15 residues. Per germline, CDR1 SGHTA and CDR2 FQGNSA. Written as DNA, the CDR3 is TGTGCCAGCAGCCTGGGGGGGAGTCAGTCCTACGAGCAGTACTTC. Its protein product is CASSLGGSQSYEQYF.

The chain is built from TRBV7-9 and TRBJ2-1, with 7 positions matching TRBD2. V trimming: 1 base; J trimming: 0 bases; junction bases outside the gene matches: 6. CDR1 is SEHNR and CDR2 is FQNEAQ in the germline V gene (reference sequence). The CDR3 totals 17 residues. In nucleotides, the CDR3 is TGTGCCAGCAGCTTAGGGGGTCTAGCGGCCTCCTACAATGAGCAGTTCTTC. This encodes CASSLGGLAASYNEQFF.

This clonotype has ten or more counts. V usage is TRBV5-1 and J usage is TRBJ1-6; tentative D call: TRBD1 (6 bases). Trimming left V 4 bases short and J 0 bases short, with 14 bases between. The CDR3 length is 17 residues. The germline V gene has CDR1 SGHRS and CDR2 YFSETQ. Here the CDR3 reads CASSRQETSSYNSPLHF. CDR3 in DNA: TGCGCCAGCAGCCGACAGGAGACGAGCTCCTATAATTCACCCCTCCACTTT.